The present T cell receptor (beta chain) was sequenced within a study of shared T cell receptors in the human thymus (TCRdb year 2021). Background for the entire study: The study examined how the human thymus generates shared, self-reactive T-cell receptor alpha chains.

Note on this clone: Its target antigen remains unknown. No clone much larger than this one lies a single base away; base qualities are absent.

Receptors were amplified or captured by the immunoSEQ multiplex PCR assay. Drawn from immuneACCESS, this table holds only the in-frame rearrangements with V and J called that TCRdb kept. Clones are partly lost; checked studies trace under half to an unresolved V gene and leave the rest unexplained. The sample has hundreds of thousands of clones on record, around 87% of them singletons. The ten largest clones add up to 0.009% to 0.0095% of the sample. V is trimmed back by 2 bases and J by 4 bases, and the junction contains 10 bases that no gene match accounts for. For CDR1 and CDR2, the germline V gene lists MDHEN and SYDVKM. The CDR3 covers 18 residues, taking in both the cysteine and the phenylalanine. Only CDR3 DNA is held: 54 bases, read in frame from base 1. The sample also formed part of further work on human thymus T cells. Per that second paper: The donors were immunologically healthy infants in Finland who had open corrective cardiac surgery for congenital heart defects. Thymus tissue was collected as surgical resects that were removed during corrective cardiac surgery. Both the thymic and the peripheral blood repertoires appeared to show biased V and J gene segment usage. Highly overlapping thymic TCR repertoires among unrelated individuals were reported in the related research. TCR alpha and beta repertoires from fewer than ten infant thymus samples and a few related peripheral blood samples were characterized in the study. The cohort included more than 5 male and a couple of female infants, with donor ages spanning 7 to 244 days. Thymocytes were freed from the tissue by mechanical means and kept at -70 degrees C as pellets of roughly 8.5-30 million cells. A QIAsymphony instrument was used to extract genomic DNA from the frozen cell pellets. Using the immunoSEQ multiplex PCR assay, the TCRB and TCRAD loci were amplified from a standardized quantity of quality-controlled genomic DNA. The V(D)J region was spanned by amplicons of a length sufficient to cover the CDR3 and to identify V and J genes. The commercial immunoSEQ service was used to sequence amplicons on an Illumina platform. Primer bias and sequencing errors were corrected as previously described, and TCRAD and TCRB definitions were based on the IMGT database. Analysis of the repertoires was done with immunoSEQ Analyzer 3.0 and VDJTools and included basic statistics, V/J segment usage, diversity estimates, rarefaction and pairwise overlap. To estimate diversity, the Chao1, ChaoE, Efron-Thisted, Shannon and inverse Simpson indices were applied, and diversity was also estimated on datasets down-sampled to the smallest sample. Repertoire overlap was determined by strict matching of CDR3 nucleotide sequence, V gene and J gene, and Jaccard-based multidimensional scaling clustering was applied. On average, thymus samples gave 750,000 to 950,000 unique TCRB clonotypes, whereas blood samples gave roughly 84,000.

This receptor was identified in a boy in the first two years of life with a congenital heart defect. Donor details come from another sample of the same person, matched by shared clones. The sample comprised thymocytes. In this chain, TRBV28 is recombined with TRBJ2-7; 14 nucleotides in the junction match TRBD2. In nucleotide form, the sequence is TGTGCCAGCAGTTTAGCTCTAACCGGGACTAGCGGGAGATACGAGCAGTACTTC. Its translation is CASSLALTGTSGRYEQYF.